Presented here are 3 T cell receptor beta chains from one specimen sequenced in a study of control samples from healthy donors and cancer patients. Some clones are missing from TCRdb's copy, which holds only in-frame ones; the method was immunoSEQ multiplex PCR. The sample yields 100,000 to 150,000 clones, roughly 90% seen once. The sequenced material came from blood. These receptors came from a young man in good health.

The chain combines TRBV5-1 with TRBJ2-1; D is possibly TRBD2 (6 bases). Germline CDR1 SGHRS, CDR2 YFSETQ. The V and J ends lost 7 bases and 7 bases respectively, with 9 bases between them. The length of the CDR3 is 11 residues. Here the CDR3 reads CASHGGNEQFF. CDR3 DNA: TGCGCCAGCCACGGGGGTAATGAGCAGTTCTTC. The full variable domain, rest sourced from reference TRBV5-1 and TRBJ2-1, is KAGVTQTPRYLIKTRGQQVTLSCSPISGHRSVSWYQQTPGQGLQFLFEYFSETQRNKGNFPGRFSGRQFSNSRSEMNVSTLELGDSALYLCASHGGNEQFFGPGTRLTVL.

The CDR3 region has the DNA TGTGCCAGCAGCTTAAGTGGGCAGCTTAATGAAAAACTGTTTTTT. Protein sequence: CASSLSGQLNEKLFF. The rearrangement joins TRBV7-4 to TRBJ1-4; D not certain. The V gene lost 2 bases and the J gene lost 4 bases, with 11 bases spanning the gap. Germline-derived CDR1 and CDR2 are SGHVT and SQSDAQ. There are 15 residues in the CDR3.

The rearrangement joins TRBV7-9 to TRBJ2-5, with 11 bases fitting TRBD1. Trimming at V came to 4 bases and at J to 0 bases, leaving 4 bases not matched to a gene. CDR3 length: 16 amino acids. CDR1 is SEHNR, CDR2 FQNEAQ, per germline (reference sequence). Here the CDR3 reads CASSSGDRGYQETQYF. The CDR3 nucleotides read TGTGCCAGCAGCTCGGGGGACAGGGGGTACCAAGAGACCCAGTACTTC. Filled out from reference TRBV7-9 and TRBJ2-5, the complete variable domain reads DTGVSQNPRHKITKRGQNVTFRCDPISEHNRLYWYRQTLGQGPEFLTYFQNEAQLEKSRLLSDRFSAERPKGSFSTLEIQRTEQGDSAMYLCASSSGDRGYQETQYFGPGTRLLVL.